The clone carrying this T cell receptor (beta chain) occurred many times. These data are taken from a study of T cells in Graves' hyperthyroidism and ophthalmopathy. With a duration under 2 months, the hyperthyroidism was newly diagnosed in patients aged 18 to 65. Investigators excluded patients with uncontrolled infection, other autoimmune disease, pregnancy or lactation. The ends were cut back, 0 bases at V and 0 bases at J, with 12 bases in the middle. The CDR3 totals 17 residues. CDR1 is LGHDT, CDR2 YNNKEL, per germline (reference sequence). RNA transcripts provided the source from which TCR beta CDR3 regions were amplified. An initial round of RT-PCR targeting the TCR CDR3 relied on the HTBI primer set. Using its own MiXCR run on the multiplex PCR reads, TCRdb lists one record per CDR3 protein. This sample yields under 350,000 distinct CDR3 sequences, of which roughly 23% are seen a single time; roughly 52% belongs to the top ten.

The specimen was blood. The TCR originated in a woman aged 45-59 years with Graves' hyperthyroidism. This chain uses TRBV3-1 with TRBJ1-3; D is uncertain. The CDR3 loop reads CASSQDSPRISGNTIYF. In nucleotides, the CDR3 is TGTGCCAGCAGCCAAGATAGTCCCAGGATCTCTGGAAACACCATATATTTT.